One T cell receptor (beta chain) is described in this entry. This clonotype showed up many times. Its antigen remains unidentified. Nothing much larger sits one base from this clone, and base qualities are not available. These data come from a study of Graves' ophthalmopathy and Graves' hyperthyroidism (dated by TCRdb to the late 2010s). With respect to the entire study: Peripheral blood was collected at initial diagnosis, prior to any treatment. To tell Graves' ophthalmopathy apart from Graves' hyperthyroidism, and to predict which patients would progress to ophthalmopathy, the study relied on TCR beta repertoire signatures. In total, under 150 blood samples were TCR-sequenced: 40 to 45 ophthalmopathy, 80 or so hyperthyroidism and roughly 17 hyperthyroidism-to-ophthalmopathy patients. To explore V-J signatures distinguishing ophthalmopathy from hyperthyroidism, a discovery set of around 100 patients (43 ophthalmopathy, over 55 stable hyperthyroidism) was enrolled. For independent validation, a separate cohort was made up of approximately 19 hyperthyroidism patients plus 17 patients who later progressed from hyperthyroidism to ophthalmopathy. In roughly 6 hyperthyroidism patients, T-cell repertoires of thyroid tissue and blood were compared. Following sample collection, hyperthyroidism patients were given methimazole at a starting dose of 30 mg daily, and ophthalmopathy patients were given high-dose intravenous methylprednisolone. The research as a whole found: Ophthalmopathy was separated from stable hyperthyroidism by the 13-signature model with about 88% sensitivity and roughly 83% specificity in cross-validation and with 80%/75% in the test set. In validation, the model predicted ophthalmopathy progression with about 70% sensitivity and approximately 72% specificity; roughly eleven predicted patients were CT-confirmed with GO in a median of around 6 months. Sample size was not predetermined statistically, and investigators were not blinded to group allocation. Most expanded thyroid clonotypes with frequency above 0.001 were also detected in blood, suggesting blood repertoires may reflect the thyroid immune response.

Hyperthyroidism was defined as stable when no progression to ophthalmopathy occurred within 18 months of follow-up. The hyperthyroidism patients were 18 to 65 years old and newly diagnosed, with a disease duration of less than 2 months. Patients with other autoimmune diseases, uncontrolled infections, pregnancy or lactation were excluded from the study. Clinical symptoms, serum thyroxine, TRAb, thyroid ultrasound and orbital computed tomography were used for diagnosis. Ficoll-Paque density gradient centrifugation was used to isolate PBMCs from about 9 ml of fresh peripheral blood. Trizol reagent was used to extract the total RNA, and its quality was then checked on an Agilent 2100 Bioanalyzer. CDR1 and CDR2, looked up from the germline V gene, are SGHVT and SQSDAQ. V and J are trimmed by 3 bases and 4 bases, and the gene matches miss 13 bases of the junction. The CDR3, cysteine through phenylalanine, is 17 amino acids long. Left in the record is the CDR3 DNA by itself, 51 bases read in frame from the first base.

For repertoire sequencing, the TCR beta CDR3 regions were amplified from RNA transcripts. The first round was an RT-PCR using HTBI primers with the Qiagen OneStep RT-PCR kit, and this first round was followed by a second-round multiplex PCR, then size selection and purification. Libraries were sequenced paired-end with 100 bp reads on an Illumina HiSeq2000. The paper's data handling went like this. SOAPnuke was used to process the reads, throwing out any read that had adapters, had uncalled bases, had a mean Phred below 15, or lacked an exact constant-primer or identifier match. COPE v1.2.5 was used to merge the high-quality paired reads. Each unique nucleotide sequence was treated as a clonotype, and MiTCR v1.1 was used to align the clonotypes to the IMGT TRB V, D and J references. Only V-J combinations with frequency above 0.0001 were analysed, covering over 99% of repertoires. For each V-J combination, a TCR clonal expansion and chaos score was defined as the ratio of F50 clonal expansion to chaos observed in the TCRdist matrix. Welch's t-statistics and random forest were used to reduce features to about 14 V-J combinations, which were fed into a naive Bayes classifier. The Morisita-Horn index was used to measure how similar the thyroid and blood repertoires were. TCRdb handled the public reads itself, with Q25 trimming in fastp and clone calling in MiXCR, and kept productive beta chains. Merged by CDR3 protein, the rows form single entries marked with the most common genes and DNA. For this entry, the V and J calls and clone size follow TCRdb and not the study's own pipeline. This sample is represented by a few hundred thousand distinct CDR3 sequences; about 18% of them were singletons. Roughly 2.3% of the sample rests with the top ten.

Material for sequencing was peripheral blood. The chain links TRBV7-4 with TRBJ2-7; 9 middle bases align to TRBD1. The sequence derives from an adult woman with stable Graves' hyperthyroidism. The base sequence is TGTGCCAGCAGCTTGGGACAGGGATGCGGACGAATATACGAGCAGTACTTC. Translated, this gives CASSLGQGCGRIYEQYF.